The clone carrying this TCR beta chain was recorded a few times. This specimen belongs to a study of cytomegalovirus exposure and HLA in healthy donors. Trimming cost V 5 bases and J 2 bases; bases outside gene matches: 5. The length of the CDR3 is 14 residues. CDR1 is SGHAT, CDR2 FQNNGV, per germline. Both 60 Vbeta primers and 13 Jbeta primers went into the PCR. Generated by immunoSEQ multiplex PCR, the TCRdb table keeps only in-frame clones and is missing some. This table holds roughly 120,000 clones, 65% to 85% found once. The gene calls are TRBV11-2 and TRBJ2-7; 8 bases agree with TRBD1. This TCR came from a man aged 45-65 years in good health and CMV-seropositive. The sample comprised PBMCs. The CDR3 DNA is TGTGCCAGCAGCCCAACGGGACAGGCCTACGAGCAGTACTTC. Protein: CASSPTGQAYEQYF.